This TCR beta chain was profiled in a study of T cell responses to AZD1222 COVID-19 vaccine. This table comes from immunoSEQ multiplex PCR, and its TCRdb copy is limited to in-frame clones, with some not included. The sample has 60,000 to 80,000 clones; roughly 85% are singletons. Sample: peripheral blood, taken on day 0 of AZD1222 vaccination. The TCR was taken from an adult in good health.

The DNA for the CDR3 is TGTGCCAGCAGTTACTCGATAGGTGGAGACTCCTACGAGCAGTACTTC. As protein: CASSYSIGGDSYEQYF. This chain links TRBV6-5 with TRBJ2-7, with D hard to call. CDR3 size: 16 residues. Germline V gene data show CDR1 as MNHEY and CDR2 as SVGAGI. V was shortened by 0 bases and J by 0 bases, with 12 bases between the two germline ends.